The 25 T cell receptor beta chains below all came from one sample that was sequenced in a study of cytomegalovirus exposure and HLA in healthy donors (dated by TCRdb to about 2017). Library preparation used the immunoSEQ multiplex PCR assay. The table comes from immuneACCESS by way of TCRdb, which keeps in-frame sequences with V and J called. Part of the clones is missing from these tables; in studies checked, under half for an unresolved V gene and the rest for unknown reasons. The sample includes roughly 60,000 clones, with about 96% observed a single time. Together, the top ten hold 0.7% to 0.95% of the sample. The sample comprised PBMCs. The receptors were sampled from a man between 18 and 29 years old in good health and CMV-seronegative.

The V and J genes are TRBV28 and TRBJ2-7, with D tentatively TRBD1 (6 bases). This CDR3 spans 14 amino acids. V gave up 6 bases and J gave up 7 bases, with 19 bases separating them. Per germline, CDR1 MDHEN and CDR2 SYDVKM. This chain's CDR3 is CASSRRGSVREQYF. In DNA, the CDR3 is TGTGCCAGCAGCCGCAGGGGAAGCGTCCGGGAGCAGTACTTC. The full variable domain, with the rest looked up from reference TRBV28 and TRBJ2-7, is DVKVTQSSRYLVKRTGEKVFLECVQDMDHENMFWYRQDPGLGLRLIYFSYDVKMKEKGDIPEGYSVSREKKERFSLILESASTNQTSMYLCASSRRGSVREQYFGPGTRLTVT.

The chain has TRBV29-1 and TRBJ2-1; 8 nucleotides agree with TRBD2. The CDR3 totals 13 residues. The V and J ends lost 6 bases and 8 bases, in that order; junction bases with no gene match: 9. Germline V gene sequence: CDR1 SQVTM, CDR2 ANQGSEA. The CDR3 DNA follows: TGCAGCGTCGAGGCGGGAGGAGTGGATGAGCAGTTCTTC. This codes for CSVEAGGVDEQFF.

The chain is built from TRBV7-9 and TRBJ1-1, with TRBD1 matching 7 bases. Trimming removed 7 bases from V and 0 bases from J; junction bases left unmatched: 5. Germline V gives CDR1 SEHNR, CDR2 FQNEAQ (reference sequence). The CDR3 is made up of 14 amino acids. The CDR3 reads CASTRDSLNTEAFF. The CDR3 coding sequence is TGTGCCAGCACCCGGGACAGCTTGAACACTGAAGCTTTCTTT. The full variable domain, with the rest looked up from reference TRBV7-9 and TRBJ1-1, is DTGVSQNPRHKITKRGQNVTFRCDPISEHNRLYWYRQTLGQGPEFLTYFQNEAQLEKSRLLSDRFSAERPKGSFSTLEIQRTEQGDSAMYLCASTRDSLNTEAFFGQGTRLTVV.

V and J are TRBV2 and TRBJ1-1, with D hard to call. This CDR3 is built from 14 residues. V was pared by 3 bases and J by 2 bases, with 10 bases between. Per the germline V gene, CDR1 is SNHLY and CDR2 is FYNNEI. CDR3 loop: CASSELTTNTEAFF. The CDR3 DNA sequence: TGTGCCAGCAGTGAGCTGACAACCAACACTGAAGCTTTCTTT.

V is TRBV6-6 and J is TRBJ2-1; 7 bases are shared with TRBD1. This CDR3 has 16 amino acids. With V trimmed by 0 bases and J by 5 bases, 7 bases remained unmatched. Germline CDR1 is MNHNY and CDR2 is SVGAGI (reference sequence). CDR3 in amino acids: CASSYSKEQGNNEQFF. CDR3 nucleotide sequence: TGTGCCAGCAGTTACTCGAAGGAACAGGGGAACAATGAGCAGTTCTTC.

V and J are TRBV2 and TRBJ1-2; weak D call: TRBD1 (6 bases). Germline V gene lookup returns CDR1 SNHLY and CDR2 FYNNEI. V shed 6 bases and J shed 6 bases, with 8 bases lying between them. The CDR3 sequence is 11 residues long. CDR3 sequence (DNA): TGTGCCAGCAGGACAGGCGATGGCTACACCTTC. This translates into CASRTGDGYTF.

V gene TRBV10-1 combines with J gene TRBJ2-1; TRBD1 aligns across 9 bases. V was pared by 9 bases and J by 6 bases, with 9 bases of the junction left unmatched. In germline, CDR1 is WNHNN, CDR2 SYGVQD (reference sequence). The CDR3 loop spans 14 amino acids. The CDR3 DNA is TGCGCCAGGAAACCGGGACAGGGTAGCAATGAGCAGTTCTTC. Its protein product is CARKPGQGSNEQFF.

The chain carries TRBV5-1 and TRBJ2-1, with unresolved D. Germline CDR1 SGHRS, CDR2 YFSETQ. The CDR3 runs to 15 residues. Trimming took off 1 base at V and 7 bases at J, with 15 bases between the two ends. CDR3 sequence: CASSLWSQPTNEQFF. CDR3 DNA: TGCGCCAGCAGCTTGTGGTCTCAGCCGACTAATGAGCAGTTCTTC.

This chain connects TRBV4-1 to TRBJ2-3; D is unresolved. This CDR3 is built from 14 residues. CDR1 is MGHRA and CDR2 is YSYEKL in the germline V gene. V was cut by 2 bases and J by 3 bases, with 9 bases left in between. As DNA, the CDR3 is TGCGCCAGCAGCCAACTATTGCCAACAGATACGCAGTATTTT. Translated, it gives CASSQLLPTDTQYF.

The chain joins TRBV6-1 to TRBJ2-7; 9 nucleotides line up with TRBD2. The ends lost 3 bases at V and 3 bases at J; junction bases unmatched: 6. Germline CDR1 is MNHNS and CDR2 is SASEGT. This CDR3 region has 15 residues. This chain's CDR3 is CASSEWLAGNYEQYF. In nucleotides, the CDR3 is TGTGCCAGCAGTGAGTGGCTAGCGGGAAACTACGAGCAGTACTTC.

The V gene is TRBV19, the J gene TRBJ2-3; possibly TRBD1 for D (6 bases). This CDR3 is 15 amino acids long. Germline V lookup: CDR1 LNHDA, CDR2 SQIVND (reference sequence). V was cut by 6 bases and J by 1 base, with 14 bases left in between. The CDR3 DNA follows: TGTGCCAGTAGCTCCGGGACATCTCGCACAGATACGCAGTATTTT. It translates to CASSSGTSRTDTQYF.

This rearrangement joins TRBV28 to TRBJ1-5, with no clear D. V was trimmed by 1 base and J by 0 bases, leaving 10 bases between them. The CDR3 runs to 16 residues. The germline CDR1 and CDR2 sequences are MDHEN and SYDVKM. CDR3 nucleotides: TGTGCCAGCAGTTTATATCTCCGGGATAGCAATCAGCCCCAGCATTTT. Amino acid sequence: CASSLYLRDSNQPQHF. Based on the CDR3 plus reference TRBV28 and TRBJ1-5, the full variable domain is DVKVTQSSRYLVKRTGEKVFLECVQDMDHENMFWYRQDPGLGLRLIYFSYDVKMKEKGDIPEGYSVSREKKERFSLILESASTNQTSMYLCASSLYLRDSNQPQHFGDGTRLSIL.

The gene calls are TRBV19 and TRBJ2-7; a weak D match, TRBD1 (6 bases). Germline lookup yields CDR1 LNHDA and CDR2 SQIVND (reference sequence). CDR3 size: 15 residues. Trimming took off 3 bases at V and 2 bases at J, with 14 bases between the two ends. CDR3 amino acids: CASSIGRGTPYEQYF. The CDR3 coding sequence is TGTGCCAGTAGTATCGGCAGGGGAACCCCCTACGAGCAGTACTTC.

V and J are TRBV28 and TRBJ1-5, with D perhaps TRBD1 (5 bases). This CDR3 is 16 amino acids long. Germline CDR1 MDHEN, CDR2 SYDVKM. Deletions cut 6 bases from V and 7 bases from J, with 22 bases between. For the CDR3, the DNA is TGTGCCAGCAGAAAGAGGCCAAACTCGAAGGGGCAGCCCCAGCATTTT. This gives the protein CASRKRPNSKGQPQHF.

The chain employs TRBV5-4 and TRBJ1-5; TRBD1 matches at 9 bases. This CDR3 region has 15 residues. Trimming removed 0 bases from V and 11 bases from J; junction bases left unmatched: 9. CDR1 is SGHNT, CDR2 YYREEE, per germline (reference sequence). The DNA for the CDR3 is TGTGCCAGCAGCTTGGGTGGGACAGGGCGGGATACCCAGCATTTT. Amino acid sequence: CASSLGGTGRDTQHF.

The V and J genes are TRBV28 and TRBJ2-7, with 8 bases that match TRBD1. V trimming: 5 bases; J trimming: 2 bases; junction bases outside the gene matches: 11. CDR3 size: 16 residues. Germline assignment: CDR1 MDHEN and CDR2 SYDVKM. CDR3: CASSPTGQVPPYEQYF. DNA of the CDR3: TGTGCCAGCAGTCCGACGGGACAGGTCCCTCCCTACGAGCAGTACTTC.

CDR3 DNA sequence: TGTGCCAGCAGCTTGGTGTTAGCGGAGATGTACAATGAGCAGTTCTTC. It encodes CASSLVLAEMYNEQFF. V gene TRBV5-6 combines with J gene TRBJ2-1, with a tentative D call TRBD2 (6 bases). Trimming left V 0 bases short and J 4 bases short, with 14 bases between. Germline CDR1 reads SGHDT; CDR2 reads YYEEEE. CDR3 length equals 16 residues. The full variable domain, rest sourced from reference TRBV5-6 and TRBJ2-1, is DAGVTQSPTHLIKTRGQQVTLRCSPKSGHDTVSWYQQALGQGPQFIFQYYEEEERQRGNFPDRFSGHQFPNYSSELNVNALLLGDSALYLCASSLVLAEMYNEQFFGPGTRLTVL.

This rearrangement joins TRBV15 to TRBJ2-5, with 11 bases aligning to TRBD1. V shed 4 bases, J shed 4 bases, and the junction held 11 bases outside the gene matches. This CDR3 contains 17 residues. Per germline, CDR1 LNHNV and CDR2 YYDKDF (reference sequence). CDR3 region: CATSIYPGQGELETQYF. CDR3 DNA: TGTGCCACCAGCATCTATCCGGGACAGGGGGAACTAGAGACCCAGTACTTC.

V gene TRBV5-6 combines with J gene TRBJ2-2; D remains ambiguous. Trimming cost V 0 bases and J 1 base, with 10 bases left between them. CDR3 length: 16 amino acids. The V gene's germline CDR1 is SGHDT and CDR2 YYEEEE. CDR3 sequence (DNA): TGTGCCAGCAGCTTGGACCAGGCCGGGAACACCGGGGAGCTGTTTTTT. This codes for CASSLDQAGNTGELFF.

The rearrangement joins TRBV6-5 to TRBJ2-5, with D unclear. Between the trimmed V and J ends, which lost 2 bases and 0 bases, there was a span of 7 bases. The germline V gene encodes CDR1 MNHEY and CDR2 SVGAGI. CDR3 length equals 14 residues. The CDR3 loop reads CASSYRADQETQYF. As DNA, the CDR3 is TGTGCCAGCAGTTACCGCGCGGACCAAGAGACCCAGTACTTC.

J is TRBJ2-5 and V is TRBV7-9; tentatively, D is TRBD1 (8 bases). Trimming cost V 7 bases and J 2 bases, with 23 bases left between them. This CDR3 has 17 residues. The V gene's germline CDR1 is SEHNR and CDR2 FQNEAQ (reference sequence). The DNA for the CDR3 is TGTGCCAGCACCACTTACAGGGGGGGAGGGACTCAAGAGACCCAGTACTTC. Residues: CASTTYRGGGTQETQYF.

The chain links TRBV10-3 to TRBJ2-3, with 7 bases that match TRBD1. V lost 2 bases to trimming and J lost 4 bases; unmatched junction nucleotides: 0. CDR3 length: 13 residues. Germline loops: CDR1 ENHRY, CDR2 SYGVKD. Here the CDR3 reads CAISEDRADTQYF. The DNA of the CDR3 is TGTGCCATCAGTGAGGACAGGGCAGATACGCAGTATTTT.

This clone is a singleton in its sample. V and J are TRBV6-1 and TRBJ2-5; 9 nucleotides agree with TRBD1. V was pared by 4 bases and J by 13 bases, with 4 bases of the junction left unmatched. The CDR3 totals 11 residues. Germline V gives CDR1 MNHNS, CDR2 SASEGT. The CDR3 loop reads CASSAGTGRYF. CDR3 nucleotide sequence: TGTGCCAGCAGTGCAGGGACAGGGCGGTACTTC.

This chain uses TRBV18 with TRBJ1-2, with TRBD1 identical over 9 bases. V lost 2 bases, J lost 3 bases, and 13 bases stayed unmatched. This CDR3 has 18 residues. Germline V CDR1 and CDR2: KGHSH, LQKENI. For the CDR3, the DNA is TGTGCCAGCTCACCAACATATGGGACAGGGCGAACCTACTATGGCTACACCTTC. Protein sequence: CASSPTYGTGRTYYGYTF.

This chain joins TRBV6-1 and TRBJ1-2; TRBD1 might be the D (5 bases). CDR1 and CDR2 (germline): MNHNS, SASEGT. V shed 6 bases and J shed 1 base, with 18 bases lying between them. The length of the CDR3 is 16 residues. In nucleotides, the CDR3 is TGTGCCAGCAGAGAATTTACAGGCCTTCTTAACTATGGCTACACCTTC. Translated: CASREFTGLLNYGYTF.